The 7 T cell receptor beta chains presented below share a single source sample, sequenced in a study of cytomegalovirus exposure and HLA in healthy donors. 60 Vbeta and 13 Jbeta primers were used in PCR. Data came from immunoSEQ multiplex PCR; TCRdb stores just in-frame clones and leaves some out. The sample contains about 170,000 clones, 55% to 65% of which appear only once. The sample comprised PBMCs. The receptor source for this set is a man in his forties in good health and CMV-seronegative.

The chain is built from TRBV15 and TRBJ2-5; 11 positions agree with TRBD2. The CDR3 is made up of 19 amino acids. CDR1 is LNHNV, CDR2 YYDKDF, per germline (reference sequence). The V segment lost 3 bases and the J segment 4 bases; nucleotides outside the gene matches: 16. CDR3 DNA sequence: TGTGCCACCAGCAGGGACCCACTAGCGGGAGTCTCCAGCGGAGAGACCCAGTACTTC. Its protein product is CATSRDPLAGVSSGETQYF.

This chain links TRBV11-3 with TRBJ2-1, with 12 bases matching TRBD2. The junction had 1 base not matched to a gene; V was cut back by 2 bases and J by 2 bases. The CDR3 sequence is 16 residues long. Germline-derived CDR1 and CDR2 are SGHNT and YENEEA. The DNA for the CDR3 is TGTGCCAGCAGCTTAAGGACTAGCGGGGCCTACAATGAGCAGTTCTTC. Amino acids: CASSLRTSGAYNEQFF.

The genes are TRBV6-1 and TRBJ2-3; weak D call: TRBD2 (5 bases). The CDR3 is 14 residues long. Germline loops: CDR1 MNHNS, CDR2 SASEGT. V gave up 6 bases and J gave up 2 bases, with 12 bases separating them. Here the CDR3 reads CASRPGELTDTQYF. CDR3 DNA: TGTGCCAGCAGGCCCGGGGAGCTCACAGATACGCAGTATTTT.

This clone was seen a few times. The chain uses TRBV28 and TRBJ2-7, with 7 bases lining up with TRBD2. The CDR3 has 14 amino acids. V was pared by 3 bases and J by 5 bases, with 7 bases of the junction left unmatched. Germline values: CDR1 MDHEN, CDR2 SYDVKM. The chain's CDR3 is CASSLGGTKNEQYF. DNA for the CDR3: TGTGCCAGCAGTTTGGGGGGGACGAAAAACGAGCAGTACTTC.

The chain uses TRBV19 and TRBJ1-5; TRBD1 agrees at 7 bases. Germline V gene data show CDR1 as LNHDA and CDR2 as SQIVND (reference sequence). This CDR3 contains 14 residues. With 0 bases clipped from V and 5 bases from J, the junction kept 1 base outside the gene matches. The CDR3 loop is CASSIDDRDQPQHF. The CDR3 coding sequence is TGTGCCAGTAGTATAGATGACAGGGATCAGCCCCAGCATTTT.

This clone was observed a few times. V and J are TRBV5-1 and TRBJ2-3; 7 bases line up with TRBD2. Trimming cost V 6 bases and J 0 bases; bases outside gene matches: 1. This CDR3 has 13 residues. In germline, CDR1 is SGHRS, CDR2 YFSETQ. As DNA, the CDR3 is TGCGCCAGCAATAGCGGGAGCACAGATACGCAGTATTTT. It yields the protein CASNSGSTDTQYF.

J is TRBJ2-5 and V is TRBV4-1; 9 nucleotides match TRBD2. The J call may be faulty, since TRBJ2-7 better matches the DNA end. From germline, CDR1 is MGHRA and CDR2 YSYEKL. The CDR3 totals 16 residues. This CDR3 is CASSQGPGTSLYEQYF. The CDR3, as DNA: TGCGCCAGCAGCCAAGGCCCCGGGACTAGCCTGTACGAGCAGTACTTC.